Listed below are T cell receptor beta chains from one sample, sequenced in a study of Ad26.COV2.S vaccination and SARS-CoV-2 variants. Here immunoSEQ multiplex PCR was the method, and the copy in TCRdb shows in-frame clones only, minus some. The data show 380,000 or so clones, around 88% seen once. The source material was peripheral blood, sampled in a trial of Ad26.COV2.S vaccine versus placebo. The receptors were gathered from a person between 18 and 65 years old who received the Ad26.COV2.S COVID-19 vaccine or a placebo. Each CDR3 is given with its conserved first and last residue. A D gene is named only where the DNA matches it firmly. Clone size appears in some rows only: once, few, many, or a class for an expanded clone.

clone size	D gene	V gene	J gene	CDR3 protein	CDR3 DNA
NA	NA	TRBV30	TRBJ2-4	CAWSFAGGIQYF	TGTGCCTGGTCCTTCGCCGGAGGCATTCAGTACTTC
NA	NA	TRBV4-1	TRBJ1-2	CASSQESTRRVQGYTF	TGCGCCAGCAGCCAAGAGTCGACCAGGAGGGTACAAGGCTACACCTTC
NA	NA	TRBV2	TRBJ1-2	CASSDSRVGGYTF	TGTGCCAGCAGTGACTCCAGGGTCGGTGGCTACACCTTC
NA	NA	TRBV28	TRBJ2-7	CASSGRRIRDEQYF	TGTGCCAGCAGTGGAAGGAGGATCAGGGACGAGCAGTACTTC
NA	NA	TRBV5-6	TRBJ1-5	CASSWGRSNQPQHF	TGTGCCAGCAGCTGGGGTAGGAGCAATCAGCCCCAGCATTTT
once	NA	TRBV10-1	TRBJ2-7	CASSESLGPGGQYF	TGCGCCAGCAGTGAGTCTTTGGGTCCCGGGGGGCAGTACTTC
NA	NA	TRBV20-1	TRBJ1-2	CSVSGSYGYTF	TGCAGTGTTTCGGGATCCTATGGCTACACCTTC
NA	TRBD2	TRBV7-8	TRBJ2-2	CASTKGTSGSSHTGELFF	TGTGCCAGCACTAAGGGGACTAGCGGGTCTTCACACACCGGGGAGCTGTTTTTT
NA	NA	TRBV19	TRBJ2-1	CASSIRWDGYNEQFF	TGTGCCAGTAGTATCAGGTGGGACGGGTACAATGAGCAGTTCTTC
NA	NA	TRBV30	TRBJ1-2	CARTPGHLRRGGYTF	TGTGCCCGCACTCCGGGACACCTCCGGCGGGGTGGCTACACCTTC
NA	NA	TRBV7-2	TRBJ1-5	CASSDGRKGTNQPQHF	TGTGCCAGCAGCGACGGCCGTAAGGGGACGAATCAGCCCCAGCATTTT
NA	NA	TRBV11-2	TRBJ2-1	CASSLAQPNEQFF	TGTGCCAGCAGCTTAGCTCAGCCCAATGAGCAGTTCTTC
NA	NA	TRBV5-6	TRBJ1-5	CASSLAGYGNQPQHF	TGTGCCAGCAGCTTAGCGGGATACGGAAATCAGCCCCAGCATTTT
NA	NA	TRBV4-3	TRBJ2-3	CASSQDPTESDTQYF	TGCGCCAGCAGCCAAGATCCCACGGAATCAGATACGCAGTATTTT
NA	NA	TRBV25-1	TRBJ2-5	CASRVTGPETQYF	TGTGCCAGCAGGGTAACAGGGCCAGAGACCCAGTACTTC
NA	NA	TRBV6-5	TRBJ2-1	CASNLRGFYNEQFF	TGTGCCAGTAATCTCAGGGGCTTCTACAATGAGCAGTTCTTC
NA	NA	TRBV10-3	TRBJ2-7	CALSENTYEQYF	TGTGCCCTGTCGGAGAACACCTACGAGCAGTACTTC
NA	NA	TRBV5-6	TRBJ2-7	CASSLSIESGQYF	TGTGCCAGCAGCTTGTCAATCGAGTCCGGGCAGTACTTC
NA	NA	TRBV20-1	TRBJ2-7	CSASEVSLSSYEQYF	TGCAGTGCTAGTGAGGTATCCTTAAGCTCCTACGAGCAGTACTTC
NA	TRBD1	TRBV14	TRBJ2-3	CASSPKRMDRWTDTQYF	TGTGCCAGCAGCCCAAAACGGATGGACAGGTGGACAGATACGCAGTATTTT
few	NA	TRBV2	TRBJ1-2	CASFVGGSGYGYTF	TGTGCCAGCTTTGTGGGGGGCTCGGGGTATGGCTACACCTTC
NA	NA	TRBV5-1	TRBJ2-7	CASSLDRRIYEQYF	TGCGCCAGCAGCTTGGACCGGCGTATCTACGAGCAGTACTTC
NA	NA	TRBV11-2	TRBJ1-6	CASSLGAGSPLHF	TGTGCCAGCAGCTTGGGGGCCGGTTCACCCCTCCACTTT
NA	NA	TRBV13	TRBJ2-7	CASSRDSTHPAGEQYF	TGTGCCAGCAGCCGGGACAGTACCCATCCCGCGGGGGAGCAGTACTTC
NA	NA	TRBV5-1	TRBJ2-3	CASRMAGFTDTQYF	TGCGCCAGCAGGATGGCAGGGTTCACAGATACGCAGTATTTT
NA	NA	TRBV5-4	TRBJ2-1	CASSLDGSYNEQFF	TGTGCCAGCAGCTTGGACGGCTCCTACAATGAGCAGTTCTTC
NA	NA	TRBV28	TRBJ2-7	CASRDGSSYEQYF	TGTGCCAGCCGGGACGGGTCCTCCTACGAGCAGTACTTC
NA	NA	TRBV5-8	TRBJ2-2	CASSLRGRANTGELFF	TGTGCCAGCAGCTTAAGGGGCAGGGCGAACACCGGGGAGCTGTTTTTT
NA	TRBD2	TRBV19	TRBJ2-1	CASSSSGLANEQFF	TGTGCCAGTAGTTCCTCAGGACTAGCCAATGAGCAGTTCTTC
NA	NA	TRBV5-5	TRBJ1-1	CASSSGSAGNPEAFF	TGTGCCAGCAGCTCCGGATCGGCAGGGAATCCTGAAGCTTTCTTT
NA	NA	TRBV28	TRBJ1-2	CASSLAHSYGYTF	TGTGCCAGCAGTTTGGCGCATTCGTATGGCTACACCTTC
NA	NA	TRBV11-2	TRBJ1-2	CASSLPPRGYGYTF	TGTGCCAGCAGCTTACCGCCCAGGGGCTATGGCTACACCTTC
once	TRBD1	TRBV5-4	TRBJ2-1	CASSTDRVNEQFF	TGTGCCAGCAGCACGGACAGGGTCAATGAGCAGTTCTTC
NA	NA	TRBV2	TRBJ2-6	CASSGGAAVAGANVLTF	TGTGCCAGCAGTGGGGGAGCAGCGGTCGCTGGGGCCAACGTCCTGACTTTC
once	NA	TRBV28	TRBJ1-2	CASSLNRAPSGYTF	TGTGCCAGCAGTTTGAATAGGGCTCCGTCTGGCTACACCTTC
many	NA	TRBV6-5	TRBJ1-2	CASSYSPGSGYGYTF	TGTGCCAGCAGTTACTCCCCAGGGTCGGGCTATGGCTACACCTTC
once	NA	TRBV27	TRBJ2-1	CASSPGQLSYNEQFF	TGTGCCAGCAGTCCGGGACAACTCTCCTACAATGAGCAGTTCTTC
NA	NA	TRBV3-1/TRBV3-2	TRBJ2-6	CASSPRQVEGANVLTF	TGTGCCAGCAGCCCCCGACAGGTGGAGGGGGCCAACGTCCTGACTTTC
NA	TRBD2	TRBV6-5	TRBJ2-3	CAARMAGGHTDTQYF	TGTGCCGCACGGATGGCGGGGGGACACACAGATACGCAGTATTTT
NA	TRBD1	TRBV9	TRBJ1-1	CASSEGTGDPEAFF	TGTGCCAGCAGCGAGGGGACAGGGGACCCTGAAGCTTTCTTT
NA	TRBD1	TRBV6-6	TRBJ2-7	CASSLGQGASYEQYF	TGTGCCAGCAGTCTGGGACAGGGGGCCTCCTACGAGCAGTACTTC
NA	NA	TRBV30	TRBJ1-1	CAWSVGVRGSEAFF	TGTGCCTGGAGTGTAGGGGTAAGGGGATCTGAAGCTTTCTTT
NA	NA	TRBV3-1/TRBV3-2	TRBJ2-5	CASSQRGEGETQYF	TGTGCCAGCAGCCAAAGGGGGGAAGGAGAGACCCAGTACTTC
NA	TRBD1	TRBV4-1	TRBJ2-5	CASSQGQLGQGKGTQYF	TGCGCCAGCAGCCAGGGCCAATTGGGACAGGGAAAAGGGACCCAGTACTTC
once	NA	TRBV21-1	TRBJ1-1	CASRSDPEAFF	TGTGCCAGCAGGTCAGATCCTGAAGCTTTCTTT
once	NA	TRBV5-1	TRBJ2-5	CASSLERGEETQYF	TGCGCCAGCAGCTTGGAGAGGGGAGAAGAGACCCAGTACTTC
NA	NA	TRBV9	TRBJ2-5	CASSLTKEESETQYF	TGTGCCAGCAGCTTAACTAAAGAGGAGTCCGAGACCCAGTACTTC
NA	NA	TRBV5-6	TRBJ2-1	CASSSTGYEQFF	TGTGCCAGCAGCTCTACAGGGTATGAGCAGTTCTTC
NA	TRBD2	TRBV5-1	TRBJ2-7	CASSQFASGSSYEQYF	TGCGCCAGCAGCCAGTTCGCTAGCGGCAGCTCCTACGAGCAGTACTTC
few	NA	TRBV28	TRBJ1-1	CASRWGETYTEAFF	TGTGCCAGCAGGTGGGGGGAAACTTACACTGAAGCTTTCTTT
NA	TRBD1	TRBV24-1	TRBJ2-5	CATSDRGQGGKETQYF	TGTGCCACCAGTGATCGGGGACAGGGGGGGAAAGAGACCCAGTACTTC
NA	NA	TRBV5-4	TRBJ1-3	CASSMDVSSGNTIYF	TGTGCCAGCAGCATGGACGTGAGCTCTGGAAACACCATATATTTT
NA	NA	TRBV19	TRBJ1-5	CASSTRDNQPQHF	TGTGCCAGTAGTACCAGGGACAATCAGCCCCAGCATTTT
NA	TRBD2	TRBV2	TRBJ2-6	CASSALREAYSGANVLTF	TGTGCCAGCAGTGCTTTGCGGGAGGCATACTCTGGGGCCAACGTCCTGACTTTC
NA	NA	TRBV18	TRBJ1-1	CASSPKSGAATEAFF	TGTGCCAGCTCACCAAAATCCGGGGCGGCCACTGAAGCTTTCTTT
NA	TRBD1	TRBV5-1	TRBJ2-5	CASSLAGQGLETQYF	TGCGCCAGCAGCTTGGCTGGACAGGGTCTGGAGACCCAGTACTTC
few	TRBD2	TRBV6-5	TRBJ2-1	CASIKLAGGGNEQFF	TGTGCCAGCATCAAACTAGCGGGAGGAGGGAATGAGCAGTTCTTC